The 7 T cell receptor beta chains below were found in one sample sequenced in a study of shared clonotypes between healthy human individuals. Sequenced by immunoSEQ multiplex PCR; TCRdb stores in-frame clones only, minus some. This sample yields 400,000 to 500,000 clones, of which 79% are seen a single time; approximately 12% belongs to the top ten. Sample: PBMCs. Receptors originate from a middle-aged woman in good health. Some clones in this sample may be carry-over from other donors' samples.

This chain links TRBV11-1 with TRBJ2-1, with D perhaps given as TRBD1 or TRBD2 (5 bases each). The germline V and J ends were trimmed by 3 bases and 8 bases, with 14 bases remaining between them. CDR1 is SGHAT, CDR2 FQDESV, per germline (reference sequence). This CDR3 has 14 amino acids. The CDR3 DNA is TGTGCCAGCAGCTTTGTGGGGGAAATGGATGAGCAGTTCTTC. It yields the protein CASSFVGEMDEQFF.

The gene calls are TRBV5-1 and TRBJ2-7; 10 bases match TRBD1. Trimming took 5 bases from V and 3 from J; bases not matched to a gene: 2. The CDR3 has 13 amino acids. Germline CDR1 reads SGHRS; CDR2 reads YFSETQ. This CDR3 is CASSDRGLYEQYF. The CDR3, as DNA: TGCGCCAGCAGTGACAGGGGGCTCTACGAGCAGTACTTC.

For this clone: The sample contains more than one DNA sequence encoding this CDR3. The V gene is TRBV6-1, the J gene TRBJ2-5, with 7 positions matching TRBD1. The CDR3 sequence is 13 residues long. Per germline, CDR1 MNHNS and CDR2 SASEGT. Trimming took 3 bases from V and 5 from J; bases not matched to a gene: 3. The CDR3 region is CASSETGPETQYF. CDR3 DNA sequence: TGTGCCAGCAGTGAGACAGGGCCGGAGACCCAGTACTTC.

The chain uses TRBV5-4 and TRBJ1-2, with D uncertain. The CDR3 covers 15 residues. CDR1 is SGHNT and CDR2 is YYREEE in the germline V gene (reference sequence). Between the trimmed V and J ends, which lost 3 bases and 4 bases, there was a span of 16 bases. The CDR3, as DNA: TGTGCCAGCAGCTCCCCGACGATAAAGGGCTATGGCTACACCTTC. This sequence encodes CASSSPTIKGYGYTF.

The chain has TRBV5-4 and TRBJ2-5; TRBD2 might be the D (6 bases). The V gene lost 2 bases and the J gene lost 3 bases, with 11 bases spanning the gap. Germline V lookup: CDR1 SGHNT, CDR2 YYREEE (reference sequence). The CDR3 length is 14 residues. CDR3 nucleotides: TGTGCCAGCAGCTTAATCGGGAGCGAAGAGACCCAGTACTTC. Its protein product is CASSLIGSEETQYF.

V usage is TRBV11-3 and J usage is TRBJ2-1; 7 nucleotides agree with TRBD2. This CDR3 is 17 amino acids long. After removal of 4 bases from V and 0 bases from J, the junction contained 9 bases not matched to a gene. Germline V CDR1 and CDR2: SGHNT, YENEEA. The CDR3 DNA sequence: TGTGCCAGCAGCTCCTCCAGCGGGACGCCCTCCTACAATGAGCAGTTCTTC. Protein sequence: CASSSSSGTPSYNEQFF.

This clone has at least ten counts. The gene calls are TRBV9 and TRBJ2-7; D remains unclear. CDR3 length: 16 amino acids. The V gene's germline CDR1 is SGDLS and CDR2 YYNGEE. Trimming left V 1 base short and J 2 bases short, with 16 bases between. Written as DNA, the CDR3 is TGTGCCAGCAGCGTAAGGCCCGATACGGCAACCTACGAGCAGTACTTC. This gives the protein CASSVRPDTATYEQYF.